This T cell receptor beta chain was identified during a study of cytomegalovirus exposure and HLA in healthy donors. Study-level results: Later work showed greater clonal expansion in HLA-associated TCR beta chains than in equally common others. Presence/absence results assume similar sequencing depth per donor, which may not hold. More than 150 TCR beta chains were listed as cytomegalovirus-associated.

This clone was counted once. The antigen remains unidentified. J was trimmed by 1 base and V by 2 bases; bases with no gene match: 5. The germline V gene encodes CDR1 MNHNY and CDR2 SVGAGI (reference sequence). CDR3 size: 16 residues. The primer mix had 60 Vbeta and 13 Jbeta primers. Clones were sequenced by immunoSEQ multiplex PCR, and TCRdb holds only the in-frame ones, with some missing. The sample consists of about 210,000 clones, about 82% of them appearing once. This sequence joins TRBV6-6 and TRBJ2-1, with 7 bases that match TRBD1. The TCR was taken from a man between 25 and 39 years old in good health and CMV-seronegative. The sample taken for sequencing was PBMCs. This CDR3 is CASSYEVRGSYNEQFF. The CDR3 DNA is TGTGCCAGCAGTTACGAAGTCAGGGGGTCCTACAATGAGCAGTTCTTC.